This entry lists 14 T cell receptor beta chains sequenced from one sample in a study of blood T cell repertoires in COVID-19. The repertoire was sequenced with immunoSEQ multiplex PCR; TCRdb's copy has only in-frame clones and lacks some. The sample lists about 55,000 clones, 80% to 90% occurring once. Sequencing was done on a sample of peripheral blood. The receptor source for this set is a man between 65 and 79 years old with acute or convalescent COVID-19.

The genes are TRBV5-1 and TRBJ2-2, with TRBD2 matching over 8 bases. The V and J ends lost 4 bases and 4 bases, in that order; junction bases with no gene match: 6. The CDR3 extends over 15 amino acids. Germline V gives CDR1 SGHRS, CDR2 YFSETQ. The CDR3 loop reads CASSIVAGTTGELFF. The CDR3 bases are TGCGCCAGCAGCATTGTAGCGGGAACCACCGGGGAGCTGTTTTTT.

The genes are TRBV18 and TRBJ1-1, with 9 bases identical to TRBD1. The V gene end was trimmed by 1 base and the J gene end by 2 bases; junction bases not matched to a gene: 8. Germline loops: CDR1 KGHSH, CDR2 LQKENI. This CDR3 has 17 amino acids. As DNA, the CDR3 is TGTGCCAGCTCACCACTGGATCTGGGACAGGGAAACACTGAAGCTTTCTTT. Its translation: CASSPLDLGQGNTEAFF.

The rearrangement links TRBV6-2 or TRBV6-3 to TRBJ2-1, with TRBD2 matching over 10 bases. J gave up 7 bases and V 2 bases, and 5 bases lay outside the gene matches. This CDR3 comprises 15 residues. CDR1 is MNHEY and CDR2 is SVGEGT in the germline V gene. The CDR3 loop is CASSYAAGGQNEQFF. The CDR3, as DNA: TGTGCCAGCAGTTACGCAGCGGGGGGGCAAAATGAGCAGTTCTTC.

This clone was detected many times. This chain links TRBV6-5 with TRBJ1-2, with a weak D call TRBD1 (6 bases). Germline V CDR1 and CDR2: MNHEY, SVGAGI. Trimming removed 4 bases from V and 2 bases from J, with 14 bases in between. The CDR3 length is 15 residues. The CDR3 region is CASSLISGTNYGYTF. The CDR3 DNA reads as TGTGCCAGCAGTTTAATATCCGGGACAAACTATGGCTACACCTTC.

The chain uses TRBV19 and TRBJ2-7; 10 bases align to TRBD1. The V gene end was trimmed by 6 bases and the J gene end by 4 bases; junction bases not matched to a gene: 9. CDR3 size: 15 residues. CDR1 is LNHDA, CDR2 SQIVND, per germline (reference sequence). CDR3 DNA: TGTGCCAGTAGGATGACAGGGGGCGAGGGATACGAGCAGTACGTC. Protein sequence: CASRMTGGEGYEQYV.

The chain joins TRBV7-8 to TRBJ2-3, with D possibly matching TRBD1 (6 bases). This CDR3 comprises 15 residues. The germline V gene has CDR1 SGHVS and CDR2 FQNEAQ. V lost 6 bases to trimming and J lost 3 bases, with 16 bases between them. The CDR3 region has the DNA TGTGCCAGCAGGTTGACAGGTGGTAGTACAGATACGCAGTATTTT. It is translated as CASRLTGGSTDTQYF.

This clone was recorded only once. The V call is TRBV4-3, the J call TRBJ2-6, with 11 bases fitting TRBD2. V gave up 3 bases and J gave up 4 bases; unmatched junction bases: 8. CDR1 is LGHNA and CDR2 is YSLEER in the germline V gene. This CDR3 is 18 amino acids long. The CDR3 here is CASSHLLAGAGGANVLTF. The CDR3 DNA reads as TGCGCCAGCAGCCATCTACTAGCGGGGGCAGGAGGGGCCAACGTCCTGACTTTC.

J is TRBJ1-5 and V is TRBV7-2, with 8 bases identical to TRBD1. The J segment lost 0 bases and the V segment lost 4 bases, leaving 2 bases of the junction unmatched. The CDR3 sequence is 15 residues long. Germline values: CDR1 SGHTA, CDR2 FQGNSA. The CDR3 here is CASSSTGGSNQPQHF. DNA of the CDR3: TGTGCCAGCAGCTCCACAGGGGGTAGCAATCAGCCCCAGCATTTT. Supplemented by reference TRBV7-2 and TRBJ1-5, the full variable domain reads GAGVSQSPSNKVTEKGKDVELRCDPISGHTALYWYRQSLGQGLEFLIYFQGNSAPDKSGLPSDRFSAERTGGSVSTLTIQRTQQEDSAVYLCASSSTGGSNQPQHFGDGTRLSIL.

This clone has just one count. The chain couples TRBV6-5 to TRBJ2-1; D uncertain. Germline CDR1 reads MNHEY; CDR2 reads SVGAGI. This CDR3 region has 15 residues. V lost 6 bases to trimming and J lost 4 bases, with 16 bases between them. The CDR3, as DNA: TGTGCCAGCAGCCGCTTCCGAATCGGGTACAATGAGCAGTTCTTC. The encoded protein is CASSRFRIGYNEQFF.

This clone was found a few times. The J gene is TRBJ2-2, the V gene TRBV6-2 or TRBV6-3, with 7 bases fitting TRBD2. From germline, CDR1 is MNHEY and CDR2 SVGEGT. The CDR3 has 16 residues. J was trimmed by 3 bases and V by 4 bases; bases with no gene match: 8. CDR3 sequence: CASSSGGAGDTGELFF. For the CDR3, the DNA is TGTGCCAGCAGTTCGGGTGGTGCGGGGGACACCGGGGAGCTGTTTTTT.

The gene calls are TRBV7-6 and TRBJ1-1, with a weak D call TRBD1 (5 bases). Trimming stripped 3 bases from V and 1 base from J, with 12 bases between. Germline assignment: CDR1 SGHVS and CDR2 FNYEAQ. The CDR3 consists of 15 residues. CDR3: CASSLDGHTNTEAFF. DNA for the CDR3: TGTGCCAGCAGCTTGGACGGACATACGAACACTGAAGCTTTCTTT.

This sequence joins TRBV7-9 and TRBJ1-1; a weak D match, TRBD1 (5 bases). The V end lost 2 bases, the J end lost 4 bases, and 14 bases lay between the germline ends. Germline loops: CDR1 SEHNR, CDR2 FQNEAQ (reference sequence). This CDR3 spans 15 amino acids. The CDR3, as DNA: TGTGCCAGCAGCTTAATTGCGGGGGTAGGCACTGAAGCTTTCTTT. The encoded protein is CASSLIAGVGTEAFF.

V gene TRBV11-2 combines with J gene TRBJ1-2; TRBD1 aligns across 7 bases. This CDR3 has 13 amino acids. The V segment lost 3 bases and the J segment 7 bases; nucleotides outside the gene matches: 5. Germline values: CDR1 SGHAT, CDR2 FQNNGV. This CDR3 reads CASSFDRDAGYTF. In nucleotides, the CDR3 is TGTGCCAGCAGCTTCGACAGGGATGCTGGCTACACCTTC. Based on the CDR3 plus reference TRBV11-2 and TRBJ1-2, the full variable domain is EAGVAQSPRYKIIEKRQSVAFWCNPISGHATLYWYQQILGQGPKLLIQFQNNGVVDDSQLPKDRFSAERLKGVDSTLKIQPAKLEDSAVYLCASSFDRDAGYTFGSGTRLTVV.

V usage is TRBV9 and J usage is TRBJ2-1; the D gene is possibly TRBD2 (5 bases). This CDR3 has 19 amino acids. Germline CDR1 is SGDLS and CDR2 is YYNGEE. The V gene lost 0 bases and the J gene lost 0 bases, with 19 bases spanning the gap. The CDR3 DNA reads TGTGCCAGCAGCGTAGGTTCCCAAAGGACTTCAAGCTCCTACAATGAGCAGTTCTTC. It is translated as CASSVGSQRTSSSYNEQFF.